This T cell receptor beta chain is from a study of T-cell reconstitution after alpha-beta-depleted transplantation in children. Regarding the study as a whole: Some patients owed their high day-60 TCRbeta diversity to surviving recipient T cells and thymic progenitors. Expanded graft clones numbering several hundred reportedly gave rise to alpha-beta T cells about two months after transplant. One year after transplant, T-cell counts and diversity came mostly from newly produced T cells.

As concerns this clonotype: Its antigen is as yet unknown.

For TCRbeta, the library was prepared with unique molecular identifiers. TCRdb used MiXCR to reprocess the PCR reads, holding one entry per CDR3 protein. The sample comprises some 840,000 distinct CDR3 sequences, 16% of which are singletons, and approximately 5% rests with the top ten. The CDR3 consists of 18 residues. V lost 1 base, J lost 4 bases, and 8 bases stayed unmatched. Germline V gene lookup returns CDR1 SGHRS and CDR2 YFSETQ. The TCR was taken from a male patient younger than 18 who had a stem cell transplant for acute lymphoblastic leukemia, so the T cells may come from the graft donor. The input for sequencing was PBMCs, mostly from graft donor cells, taken 360 days after TCRalphabeta/CD19-depleted stem cell transplant. The V and J genes are TRBV5-1 and TRBJ2-5; the match to TRBD2 covers 15 bases. CDR3: CASSLTRTSGRAGETQYF. The CDR3 region has the DNA TGCGCCAGCAGCTTGACCCGGACTAGCGGGAGGGCCGGAGAGACCCAGTACTTC.